The entry below gives a single T cell receptor (beta chain) sequence along with its context. The antigen is not known. These data come from a study of cytomegalovirus exposure and HLA in healthy donors. Germline assignment: CDR1 KGHSH and CDR2 LQKENI. The J segment lost 3 bases and the V segment lost 2 bases, leaving 7 bases of the junction unmatched. CDR3 size: 15 residues. Both 60 Vbeta primers and 13 Jbeta primers went into the PCR. Profiling relied on immunoSEQ multiplex PCR, and the TCRdb table lists in-frame clones only, not all of them. The sample consists of approximately 110,000 clones, over 70% of them appearing once. Study findings and constraints: Previously analyzed data showed that most TCR beta V segments were productive at a frequency of about 87% or about 30%. The authors later linked a missense DCLRE1C variant to TCR beta V- and J-gene trimming.

The TCR sequence derives from a male donor in good health and CMV-seronegative. Material: PBMCs. V is TRBV18 and J is TRBJ2-7; 7 nucleotides line up with TRBD2. DNA for the CDR3: TGTGCCAGCTCACCAAGCGGGGTTGCCCTCTACGAGCAGTACTTC. Amino acids: CASSPSGVALYEQYF. Looking up the rest from reference TRBV18 and TRBJ2-7 gives the full variable domain: NAGVMQNPRHLVRRRGQEARLRCSPMKGHSHVYWYRQLPEEGLKFMVYLQKENIIDESGMPKERFSAEFPKEGPSILRIQQVVRGDSAAYFCASSPSGVALYEQYFGPGTRLTVT.